Each of the 27 T cell receptor beta chains below was sequenced from the same sample in a study of T cell repertoires in cytomegalovirus infection. TCRdb analysed the reads with MiXCR anew, one entry per CDR3 protein. This sample yields about 920,000 distinct CDR3 sequences, of which roughly 30% are seen a single time; roughly 12% belongs to the top ten. What these receptors recognize is not known. Material: cultured CD8+ T cells from PBMCs, obtained from culture after CMV antigen stimulation. The receptors were sampled from a human donor in good health (CMV status not recorded). Some clones in this sample may be carry-over from other donors' samples.

CDR3 coding DNA: TGTGCCAGCAGTTCAGACAGGGTCTGGTCACCCCTCCACTTT. Protein sequence: CASSSDRVWSPLHF. This rearrangement joins TRBV27 to TRBJ1-6; TRBD1 aligns across 7 bases. V trimming: 4 bases; J trimming: 10 bases; junction bases outside the gene matches: 7. In germline, CDR1 is MNHEY, CDR2 SMNVEV (reference sequence). CDR3 length equals 14 residues.

This sequence joins TRBV6-2 or TRBV6-3 and TRBJ2-7, with D tentatively TRBD2 (6 bases). V lost 7 bases to trimming and J lost 3 bases, with 10 bases between them. The CDR3 is 12 residues long. CDR1 and CDR2 from the germline V gene are MNHEY and SVGEGT. The CDR3, as DNA: TGTGCCAGCACTAACGGGGGCTACGAGCAGTACGTC. Residues: CASTNGGYEQYV.

This clonotype was recorded a few times. This chain connects TRBV6-2 or TRBV6-3 to TRBJ2-3; possibly TRBD2 for D (5 bases). Germline V gene lookup returns CDR1 MNHEY and CDR2 SVGEGT. V gave up 8 bases and J gave up 14 bases, with 14 bases separating them. The CDR3 covers 10 residues. CDR3 coding DNA: TGTGCCAGCTGGTCGGGGTACTTGTATTTT. Residues: CASWSGYLYF.

Points on this clonotype: Because the CDR3 is missing its conserved closing phenylalanine or tryptophan, this is likely a read error. No DNA is shown, since the ends of the CDR3 on it are uncertain; the CDR3 is the one TCRdb lists. The CDR3 loop is CASTLTGTVVM. V gene TRBV7-9 combines with J gene TRBJ2-5; the D call in the table, TRBD1, was not verified against the DNA. Germline-derived CDR1 and CDR2 are SEHNR and FQNEAQ (reference sequence). The CDR3 is 11 residues long, counting both termini.

The chain links TRBV2 to TRBJ1-2; TRBD1 matches at 8 bases. The V gene end was trimmed by 3 bases and the J gene end by 1 base; junction bases not matched to a gene: 4. The germline V gene has CDR1 SNHLY and CDR2 FYNNEI. This CDR3 region has 15 residues. This chain's CDR3 is CASSEDRVFNYGYTF. CDR3 bases: TGTGCCAGCAGTGAGGACAGGGTGTTTAACTATGGCTACACCTTC.

This chain joins TRBV4-3 and TRBJ2-1; possible D gene TRBD2, 5 bases. The germline V and J ends were trimmed by 3 bases and 6 bases, with 21 bases remaining between them. CDR1 is LGHNA, CDR2 YSLEER, per germline. The CDR3 extends over 17 amino acids. CDR3 DNA: TGCGCCAGCAGCCACGATTGGAGGATGGGAGCTTCCAATGAGCAGTTCTTC. It translates to CASSHDWRMGASNEQFF.

This clonotype was detected a few times. The chain has TRBV14 and TRBJ1-4, with 9 positions matching TRBD1. CDR1 and CDR2 from the germline V gene are SGHDN and FVKESK. There are 17 residues in the CDR3. J was trimmed by 0 bases and V by 7 bases; bases with no gene match: 9. The CDR3: CASTLRQGVSTNEKLFF. In DNA, the CDR3 is TGTGCCAGCACCCTAAGACAGGGGGTCTCAACTAATGAAAAACTGTTTTTT.

The chain couples TRBV2 to TRBJ2-4; TRBD2 is a possible D gene (5 bases). V shed 7 bases and J shed 3 bases, with 13 bases lying between them. The CDR3 covers 14 residues. Germline V gives CDR1 SNHLY, CDR2 FYNNEI. Written as DNA, the CDR3 is TGTGCCAGCATCGGCGTAGGAGGCAAAAACATTCAGTACTTC. Amino acids: CASIGVGGKNIQYF.

The genes are TRBV9 and TRBJ2-1; 16 bases align to TRBD2. Germline V gene data show CDR1 as SGDLS and CDR2 as YYNGEE. The CDR3 is 16 residues long. The J segment lost 9 bases and the V segment lost 2 bases, leaving 5 bases of the junction unmatched. CDR3 nucleotides: TGTGCCAGCAGCGTCGGGACTAGCGGGGGGGCGGGTGAGCAGTTCTTC. Its translation is CASSVGTSGGAGEQFF.

In this sample, this clonotype turned up a few times. The V gene is TRBV7-9, the J gene TRBJ2-1; TRBD2 matches 10 bases. Germline values: CDR1 SEHNR, CDR2 FQNEAQ (reference sequence). This CDR3 region has 17 residues. The ends lost 3 bases at V and 4 bases at J; junction bases unmatched: 9. This CDR3 reads CASSFGPSGGVYNEQFF. The DNA of the CDR3 is TGTGCCAGCAGCTTTGGGCCCAGCGGGGGGGTTTACAATGAGCAGTTCTTC.

Note on this clonotype: Relative to the germline gene, one junction end is altered; a read error may explain this. The V and J genes are TRBV29-1 and TRBJ1-4; D is perhaps TRBD1 (5 bases). CDR1 is SQVTM and CDR2 is ANQGSEA in the germline V gene. The CDR3 has 13 amino acids. The CDR3 is CSVDNSGNGKLFF. Here the CDR3 DNA reads TGCAGCGTTGACAACTCAGGGAATGGAAAACTGTTTTTT.

The gene calls are TRBV24-1 and TRBJ1-1; D is unresolved. There are 13 residues in the CDR3. V lost 2 bases and J 2 bases, leaving 5 bases between the germline ends. Germline CDR1 KGHDR, CDR2 SFDVKD. CDR3 region: CATSDYFNTEAFF. The DNA for the CDR3 is TGTGCCACCAGTGATTATTTCAACACTGAAGCTTTCTTT.

The gene calls are TRBV27 and TRBJ2-7; 10 nucleotides align to TRBD1. CDR1 is MNHEY, CDR2 SMNVEV, per germline (reference sequence). The V and J ends lost 3 bases and 6 bases, in that order; junction bases with no gene match: 8. The CDR3 runs 15 residues. CDR3: CASSLAGQGNTEQYF. Written as DNA, the CDR3 is TGTGCCAGCAGTTTGGCGGGACAGGGGAATACCGAGCAGTACTTC.

This clonotype was seen more than once but under ten times. The V and J genes are TRBV5-1 and TRBJ2-7; D could derive from TRBD1 or TRBD2 (6 bases each). V lost 4 bases, J lost 2 bases, and 16 bases lay in between. Germline CDR1 SGHRS, CDR2 YFSETQ. The CDR3 contains 15 residues. CDR3 residues: CASSGGTLAPYEQYF. In DNA, the CDR3 is TGCGCCAGCAGCGGAGGGACACTCGCACCCTACGAGCAGTACTTC.

J is TRBJ1-1 and V is TRBV2, with D possibly matching TRBD1 (5 bases). Germline loops: CDR1 SNHLY, CDR2 FYNNEI. V was pared by 8 bases and J by 5 bases, with 12 bases between. The CDR3 has 12 residues. CDR3 sequence: CASHRGGTEAFF. Here the CDR3 DNA reads TGTGCCAGCCACCGCGGGGGAACTGAAGCTTTCTTT.

For this clonotype: A much larger clonotype is one base distant, so this may be a read error. The CDR3 ends on some other residue instead of the conserved phenylalanine or tryptophan, so this is likely a read error. CDR3 sequence reads: CASSFGDNYGYTI. The CDR3 DNA reads as TGTGCCAGCAGCTTCGGAGATAACTATGGCTACACCATC. This chain uses TRBV7-3 with TRBJ1-2; no clear D gene. Germline V gene lookup returns CDR1 SGHTA and CDR2 FQGTGA. The CDR3 extends over 13 amino acids. Trimming stripped 3 bases from V and 1 base from J, with 6 bases between.

V gene TRBV2 combines with J gene TRBJ2-1; 10 bases are shared with TRBD2. The CDR3 covers 17 residues. CDR1 is SNHLY, CDR2 FYNNEI, per germline. The V segment lost 4 bases and the J segment 8 bases; nucleotides outside the gene matches: 14. CDR3 sequence reads: CASSASGGALGGDEQFF. The CDR3 bases are TGTGCCAGCAGTGCCAGCGGGGGGGCCCTGGGGGGCGATGAGCAGTTCTTC. Complete variable domain (other parts from reference TRBV2 and TRBJ2-1): EPEVTQTPSHQVTQMGQEVILRCVPISNHLYFYWYRQILGQKVEFLVSFYNNEISEKSEIFDDQFSVERPDGSNFTLKIRSTKLEDSAMYFCASSASGGALGGDEQFFGPGTRLTVL.

This clonotype has a handful of counts. The chain is built from TRBV6-6 and TRBJ1-1, with a weak D call TRBD1 (6 bases). Germline lookup yields CDR1 MNHNY and CDR2 SVGAGI (reference sequence). The ends were cut back, 2 bases at V and 8 bases at J, with 18 bases in the middle. CDR3 length equals 15 residues. In DNA form, the CDR3 reads TGTGCCAGCAGTTACCTCCCCCATCTGAGGGGGGAAGCTTTCTTT. It translates to CASSYLPHLRGEAFF.

The chain combines TRBV12-3 or TRBV12-4 with TRBJ2-2; TRBD2 aligns across 8 bases. The CDR3 sequence is 13 residues long. After removal of 7 bases from V and 8 bases from J, the junction contained 6 bases not matched to a gene. The CDR3 nucleotides read TGTGCCAGCACCCCGGGCGGGGGGGGGGAGCTGTTTTTT. Its translation is CASTPGGGGELFF.

This clonotype appeared a few times. The genes are TRBV7-9 and TRBJ1-1; 12 bases are a match to TRBD1. Losses at the gene ends were 4 bases for V and 10 bases for J; bases not matched to a gene: 10. CDR1 is SEHNR, CDR2 FQNEAQ, per germline (reference sequence). The CDR3 length is 15 residues. The CDR3 is CASSWGQGASLGAFF. The CDR3 nucleotides read TGTGCCAGCAGCTGGGGACAGGGGGCGAGCTTAGGAGCTTTCTTT.

This clonotype has a handful of counts. The chain couples TRBV14 to TRBJ2-2, with D perhaps matching TRBD1 (5 bases). The germline V gene encodes CDR1 SGHDN and CDR2 FVKESK. Trimming removed 4 bases at V and 2 bases at J, with 11 bases between. CDR3 length: 15 residues. The CDR3 bases are TGTGCCAGCAGCCCAGGGTTCCCTAACACCGGGGAGCTGTTTTTT. Translation gives CASSPGFPNTGELFF. Drawing the rest from reference TRBV14 and TRBJ2-2, the complete variable domain is EAGVTQFPSHSVIEKGQTVTLRCDPISGHDNLYWYRRVMGKEIKFLLHFVKESKQDESGMPNNRFLAERTGGTYSTLKVQPAELEDSGVYFCASSPGFPNTGELFFGEGSRLTVL.

This CDR3 is CSVEGGTTYNEQFF. The CDR3 nucleotides read TGCAGCGTTGAAGGGGGCACGACCTACAATGAGCAGTTCTTC. The V and J genes are TRBV29-1 and TRBJ2-1, with a possible D match to TRBD1 (5 bases). Trimming stripped 1 base from V and 2 bases from J, with 9 bases between. This CDR3 has 14 amino acids. Germline V gene lookup returns CDR1 SQVTM and CDR2 ANQGSEA.

J is TRBJ2-6 and V is TRBV5-6, with 7 bases matching TRBD2. The CDR3 length is 15 residues. The germline gives CDR1 SGHDT, CDR2 YYEEEE. The junction had 4 bases not matched to a gene; V was cut back by 7 bases and J by 0 bases. CDR3 sequence: CASGGVRSGANVLTF. The CDR3 nucleotides read TGTGCCAGCGGGGGGGTTCGCTCTGGGGCCAACGTCCTGACTTTC.

CDR3 in DNA: TGCGCCAGCAGGGGGACTCCCGGAGAGGTCGAGCAGTACGTC. Its protein product is CASRGTPGEVEQYV. The genes are TRBV5-1 and TRBJ2-7; a possible D gene is TRBD2 (6 bases). The CDR3 loop spans 14 amino acids. Looked up from germline, CDR1 is SGHRS and CDR2 is YFSETQ. Trimming removed 5 bases at V and 6 bases at J, with 18 bases between.

This clonotype appeared many times. This chain uses TRBV12-5 with TRBJ2-5, with D tentatively TRBD2 (5 bases). The CDR3 loop spans 14 amino acids. V was shortened by 6 bases and J by 2 bases, with 13 bases between the two germline ends. Germline CDR1 is LGHNT and CDR2 is FRNRAP. The CDR3 region is CASGQDFRQETQYF. The DNA for the CDR3 is TGTGCTAGTGGCCAGGACTTTCGACAAGAGACCCAGTACTTC.

This clonotype has a handful of counts. The J gene is TRBJ2-2, the V gene TRBV6-2 or TRBV6-3; 9 positions agree with TRBD1. Germline CDR1 MNHEY, CDR2 SVGEGT. V lost 6 bases and J lost 6; bases outside the gene matches: 8. The CDR3 has 15 residues. The chain's CDR3 is CASRRDREFPGELFF. The CDR3, as DNA: TGTGCCAGCAGGCGGGACAGGGAGTTTCCCGGGGAGCTGTTTTTT.

The chain couples TRBV15 to TRBJ2-3; D unresolved. The CDR3 is made up of 13 amino acids. Germline V gene sequence: CDR1 LNHNV, CDR2 YYDKDF (reference sequence). Trimming left V 9 bases short and J 3 bases short, with 13 bases between. This CDR3 is CATRLVTTDTQYF. DNA of the CDR3: TGTGCCACGAGGCTCGTAACGACAGATACGCAGTATTTT.